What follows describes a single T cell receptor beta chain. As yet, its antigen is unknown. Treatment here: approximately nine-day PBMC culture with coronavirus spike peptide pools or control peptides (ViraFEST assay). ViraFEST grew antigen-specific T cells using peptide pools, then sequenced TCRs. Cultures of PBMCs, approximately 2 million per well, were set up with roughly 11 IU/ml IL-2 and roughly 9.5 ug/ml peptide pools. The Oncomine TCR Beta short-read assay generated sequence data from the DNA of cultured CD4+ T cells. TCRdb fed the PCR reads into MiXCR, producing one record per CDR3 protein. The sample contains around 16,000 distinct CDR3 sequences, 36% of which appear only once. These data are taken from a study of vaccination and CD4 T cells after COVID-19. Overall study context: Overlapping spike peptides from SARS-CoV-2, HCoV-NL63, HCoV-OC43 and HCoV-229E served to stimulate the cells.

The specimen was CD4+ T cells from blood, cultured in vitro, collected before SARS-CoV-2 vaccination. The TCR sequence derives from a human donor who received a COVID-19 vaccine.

Here the CDR3 DNA reads TGCGCCAGCAGCCTAGCGGGGGGGCGGTACAATGAGCAGTTCTTC. Amino acid sequence: CASSLAGGRYNEQFF. The chain has TRBV5-1 and TRBJ2-1, with 12 bases identical to TRBD2. Losses at the gene ends were 4 bases for V and 4 bases for J; bases not matched to a gene: 3. Germline CDR1 and CDR2: SGHRS and YFSETQ. This CDR3 is built from 15 residues.